These 29 T cell receptor beta chains came from one sample sequenced in a study of cytomegalovirus exposure and HLA in healthy donors. The primer mix had 60 Vbeta and 13 Jbeta primers. The method was immunoSEQ multiplex PCR; TCRdb's version includes in-frame clones alone and lacks a portion of them. There are about 200,000 clones in the sample; 75% to 90% occur only once, and around 1.2% lies in the top ten. The sample comprised PBMCs. These TCRs come from a man in his thirties or forties in good health and CMV-seronegative.

The chain combines TRBV5-6 with TRBJ2-7, with 7 bases identical to TRBD2. V lost 2 bases and J lost 3; bases outside the gene matches: 8. The germline CDR1 and CDR2 sequences are SGHDT and YYEEEE. The CDR3 runs to 15 residues. CDR3 sequence: CASSLGAGAGYEQYF. The CDR3 region has the DNA TGTGCCAGCAGCTTAGGGGCGGGAGCCGGCTACGAGCAGTACTTC.

Details on this clone: Other DNA sequences from this sample encode an identical CDR3 as well. Here the CDR3 DNA reads TGTGCCTGGAGTGTTCAGGGAAACACTGAAGCTTTCTTT. Its protein is CAWSVQGNTEAFF. The chain joins TRBV30 to TRBJ1-1, with a possible D match to TRBD1 (5 bases). Germline assignment: CDR1 GTSNPN and CDR2 SVGIG (reference sequence). Trimming took off 0 bases at V and 2 bases at J, with 7 bases between the two ends. The CDR3 contains 13 residues.

J is TRBJ2-3 and V is TRBV27; 8 bases line up with TRBD2. This CDR3 has 15 residues. Germline-derived CDR1 and CDR2 are MNHEY and SMNVEV (reference sequence). V shed 1 base and J 5 bases; nucleotides not matched to a gene: 5. For the CDR3, the DNA is TGTGCCAGCAGTTTATTGTGGCGGGGGGAAGATACGCAGTATTTT. It encodes CASSLLWRGEDTQYF.

This clone appeared once. The gene calls are TRBV19 and TRBJ1-5; TRBD1 matches 8 bases. Germline CDR1 and CDR2: LNHDA and SQIVND (reference sequence). The length of the CDR3 is 13 residues. The trim removed 10 bases at V and 4 bases at J, leaving 6 bases unmatched. In nucleotides, the CDR3 is TGTGCCACCGGACAGGGAGGGAATCAGCCCCAGCATTTT. Protein sequence: CATGQGGNQPQHF.

As for this clone: One junction end disagrees with the germline gene, perhaps due to a read error. The chain couples TRBV7-7 to TRBJ2-5; D possibly corresponds to TRBD1 (6 bases). The germline V gene has CDR1 SSHAT and CDR2 FNYEAQ (reference sequence). The CDR3 consists of 15 residues. The CDR3 nucleotides read TGTGCTAGCAGCTTTTCAGGGGTCCCCGAAGAGACCCAGTACTTC. Protein product: CASSFSGVPEETQYF.

The chain links TRBV28 to TRBJ2-3; D remains ambiguous. The CDR3 has 15 amino acids. Germline V gene data show CDR1 as MDHEN and CDR2 as SYDVKM. V was clipped by 2 bases and J by 0 bases, with 9 bases between them. CDR3 sequence (DNA): TGTGCCAGCAGTTTACCCAGGCAAAGCACAGATACGCAGTATTTT. Protein product: CASSLPRQSTDTQYF. Complete variable domain (other parts from reference TRBV28 and TRBJ2-3): DVKVTQSSRYLVKRTGEKVFLECVQDMDHENMFWYRQDPGLGLRLIYFSYDVKMKEKGDIPEGYSVSREKKERFSLILESASTNQTSMYLCASSLPRQSTDTQYFGPGTRLTVL.

This clone was seen a few times. V gene TRBV19 combines with J gene TRBJ1-4; 7 bases align to TRBD1. The CDR3 is made up of 15 amino acids. Per the germline V gene, CDR1 is LNHDA and CDR2 is SQIVND (reference sequence). With V trimmed by 10 bases and J by 0 bases, 8 bases remained unmatched. The CDR3 coding sequence is TGTGCCACCCAGACAGGGCTGGCAACTAATGAAAAACTGTTTTTT. Its translation is CATQTGLATNEKLFF.

This chain connects TRBV5-1 to TRBJ2-3, with 9 bases lining up with TRBD2. Germline values: CDR1 SGHRS, CDR2 YFSETQ. There are 16 residues in the CDR3. V lost 4 bases and J lost 2; bases outside the gene matches: 8. CDR3 residues: CASSTSGGPATDTQYF. For the CDR3, the DNA is TGCGCCAGCAGCACCAGCGGGGGGCCGGCCACAGATACGCAGTATTTT.

The chain links TRBV6-6 to TRBJ2-7, with unresolved D. The CDR3 is 14 residues long. Trimming cost V 5 bases and J 0 bases, with 11 bases left between them. Germline V CDR1 and CDR2: MNHNY, SVGAGI (reference sequence). CDR3 sequence (DNA): TGTGCCAGCAGTCGTGGGCAAACCTCCTACGAGCAGTACTTC. Its translation: CASSRGQTSYEQYF.

The chain is built from TRBV7-9 and TRBJ2-5; 7 bases align to TRBD1. The J call may not be correct, given that the DNA end is closer to TRBJ2-7. Germline CDR1 reads SEHNR; CDR2 reads FQNEAQ (reference sequence). The CDR3 consists of 13 residues. CDR3 loop: CASSGGQSREQYF. The CDR3 bases are TGTGCCAGCAGCGGGGGACAGTCCCGCGAGCAGTACTTC.

The chain joins TRBV28 to TRBJ2-7; tentatively, D is TRBD1 (6 bases). The CDR3 is 14 amino acids. The germline V and J ends were trimmed by 9 bases and 5 bases, with 20 bases remaining between them. Looked up from germline, CDR1 is MDHEN and CDR2 is SYDVKM. This CDR3 is CASRRDTESHEQYF. The CDR3 DNA reads TGTGCCAGTCGCCGGGACACCGAGAGTCACGAGCAGTACTTC.

The rearrangement joins TRBV13 to TRBJ1-1; 9 bases agree with TRBD1. There are 16 residues in the CDR3. V trimming: 1 base; J trimming: 4 bases; junction bases outside the gene matches: 7. Germline loops: CDR1 PRHDT, CDR2 FYEKMQ (reference sequence). CDR3 residues: CASSLDLGQGGTEAFF. The CDR3 DNA is TGTGCCAGCAGCTTAGACTTGGGACAGGGAGGCACTGAAGCTTTCTTT.

The chain joins TRBV6-5 to TRBJ1-5; TRBD1 agrees at 7 bases. Trimming at V came to 6 bases and at J to 0 bases, leaving 5 bases not matched to a gene. Germline V gives CDR1 MNHEY, CDR2 SVGAGI. This CDR3 spans 15 amino acids. CDR3 in amino acids: CASREQGRSNQPQHF. The CDR3 nucleotides read TGTGCCAGCAGAGAACAGGGGCGTAGCAATCAGCCCCAGCATTTT.

The genes are TRBV11-2 and TRBJ1-2; 9 nucleotides agree with TRBD1. The CDR3 covers 15 residues. In germline, CDR1 is SGHAT, CDR2 FQNNGV. V was clipped by 1 base and J by 3 bases; unmatched bases: 3. This chain's CDR3 is CASSLAGTGYYGYTF. Here the CDR3 DNA reads TGTGCCAGCAGCTTAGCCGGGACAGGGTACTATGGCTACACCTTC.

The V call is TRBV5-6, the J call TRBJ2-3; TRBD1 matches at 7 bases. CDR3 size: 15 residues. V was clipped by 5 bases and J by 1 base; unmatched bases: 7. Germline values: CDR1 SGHDT, CDR2 YYEEEE. CDR3 sequence: CASRKRGQGTDTQYF. The CDR3 coding sequence is TGTGCCAGCAGGAAAAGGGGGCAAGGCACAGATACGCAGTATTTT.

The chain joins TRBV5-1 to TRBJ2-3, with D possibly matching TRBD1 (5 bases). V lost 1 base and J 5 bases, leaving 14 bases between the germline ends. The germline V gene encodes CDR1 SGHRS and CDR2 YFSETQ. This CDR3 is built from 15 residues. CDR3 loop: CASSLRAPTGDTQYF. The CDR3 nucleotides are TGCGCCAGCAGCTTGCGGGCCCCCACAGGAGATACGCAGTATTTT. The full variable domain, completed using reference TRBV5-1 and TRBJ2-3, is KAGVTQTPRYLIKTRGQQVTLSCSPISGHRSVSWYQQTPGQGLQFLFEYFSETQRNKGNFPGRFSGRQFSNSRSEMNVSTLELGDSALYLCASSLRAPTGDTQYFGPGTRLTVL.

V is TRBV19 and J is TRBJ1-5; TRBD1 matches at 7 bases. V shed 9 bases, J shed 3 bases, and the junction held 5 bases outside the gene matches. The CDR3 is 13 amino acids. Germline CDR1 and CDR2: LNHDA and SQIVND (reference sequence). CDR3 sequence: CASRDSINQPQHF. In DNA, the CDR3 is TGTGCCAGCCGGGACAGCATCAATCAGCCCCAGCATTTT.

The V and J genes are TRBV6-1 and TRBJ1-5, with 8 bases identical to TRBD1. V lost 8 bases and J lost 0; bases outside the gene matches: 6. The CDR3 contains 15 residues. CDR1 and CDR2 from the germline V gene are MNHNS and SASEGT. The CDR3 nucleotides read TGTGCCAGCGGACTGACAGGGGATAGCAATCAGCCCCAGCATTTT. Its translation is CASGLTGDSNQPQHF.

The chain links TRBV28 to TRBJ2-3, with 9 positions matching TRBD2. The CDR3 is 18 amino acids. V shed 1 base and J 2 bases; nucleotides not matched to a gene: 10. Germline V gives CDR1 MDHEN, CDR2 SYDVKM. The CDR3 DNA reads TGTGCCAGCAGTTTATTATTCCTGCGGGGGGGTCCCACAGATACGCAGTATTTT. Translation gives CASSLLFLRGGPTDTQYF. Together with reference TRBV28 and TRBJ2-3, the CDR3 gives the full variable domain: DVKVTQSSRYLVKRTGEKVFLECVQDMDHENMFWYRQDPGLGLRLIYFSYDVKMKEKGDIPEGYSVSREKKERFSLILESASTNQTSMYLCASSLLFLRGGPTDTQYFGPGTRLTVL.

The V gene is TRBV28, the J gene TRBJ1-1; perhaps TRBD1 as D (6 bases). V was shortened by 1 base and J by 8 bases, with 11 bases between the two germline ends. CDR1 is MDHEN, CDR2 SYDVKM, per germline. This CDR3 has 13 residues. The CDR3 nucleotides are TGTGCCAGCAGTTTATATTGGACAGCCGAAGCTTTCTTT. Translation: CASSLYWTAEAFF.

This chain joins TRBV19 and TRBJ2-3, with TRBD1 matching 12 bases. J lost 5 bases, V lost 3 bases, and 3 bases had no gene match. CDR1 and CDR2 from the germline V gene are LNHDA and SQIVND (reference sequence). This CDR3 contains 15 residues. CDR3 sequence (DNA): TGTGCCAGTAGTATGGGACAGGGGGCGGAAGATACGCAGTATTTT. Translation: CASSMGQGAEDTQYF.

The rearrangement links TRBV15 to TRBJ1-5; the D gene is possibly TRBD1 (6 bases). Trimming removed 4 bases from V and 6 bases from J, with 16 bases in between. The CDR3 consists of 15 residues. Germline V gene lookup returns CDR1 LNHNV and CDR2 YYDKDF (reference sequence). In nucleotides, the CDR3 is TGTGCCACCAGCATCAATACAGGGAAGGCTCAGCCCCAGCATTTT. Translating it yields CATSINTGKAQPQHF.

The chain uses TRBV2 and TRBJ2-7; D perhaps matches TRBD2 (7 bases). The V end lost 8 bases, the J end lost 4 bases, and 21 bases lay between the germline ends. There are 15 residues in the CDR3. Germline-derived CDR1 and CDR2 are SNHLY and FYNNEI. CDR3: CASDPSQGLLYEQYF. The DNA for the CDR3 is TGTGCCAGCGATCCTTCACAGGGACTACTTTACGAGCAGTACTTC.

The chain combines TRBV11-2 with TRBJ2-1; 8 bases agree with TRBD2. The CDR3 runs to 18 residues. The junction had 13 bases not matched to a gene; V was cut back by 3 bases and J by 3 bases. Germline lookup yields CDR1 SGHAT and CDR2 FQNNGV. The CDR3 DNA sequence: TGTGCCAGCAGCTTGCTAGCGTATACTAGCGGACTCTACAATGAGCAGTTCTTC. As protein: CASSLLAYTSGLYNEQFF.

In nucleotides, the CDR3 is TGTGCCACCAGCAGAGATGAGGGAGTTGCGTTCTTC. Protein: CATSRDEGVAFF. V and J are TRBV15 and TRBJ2-1; TRBD2 might be the D (5 bases). CDR1 is LNHNV, CDR2 YYDKDF, per germline (reference sequence). Between the trimmed V and J ends, which lost 0 bases and 15 bases, there was a span of 12 bases. The CDR3 extends over 12 amino acids.

This clone was counted a single time. The chain uses TRBV28 and TRBJ2-7; TRBD1 matches at 12 bases. With 2 bases clipped from V and 1 base from J, the junction kept 12 bases outside the gene matches. This CDR3 comprises 19 residues. Looked up from germline, CDR1 is MDHEN and CDR2 is SYDVKM. The CDR3 coding sequence is TGTGCCAGCAGTTTAGGGTTTTTGGGGACAGGGGGCATTTCCTACGAGCAGTACTTC. Amino acids: CASSLGFLGTGGISYEQYF.

The count of this clone is one. This chain links TRBV7-2 with TRBJ1-1; the match to TRBD1 covers 10 bases. V was pared by 5 bases and J by 6 bases, with 9 bases of the junction left unmatched. The germline V gene encodes CDR1 SGHTA and CDR2 FQGNSA. The CDR3 consists of 15 residues. Written as DNA, the CDR3 is TGTGCCAGCAGCCTCGCCGGGACAGGGGTTTCTGAAGCTTTCTTT. Its protein is CASSLAGTGVSEAFF.

This sequence joins TRBV18 and TRBJ2-1, with D unclear. There are 13 residues in the CDR3. The V and J ends lost 2 bases and 5 bases respectively, with 7 bases between them. CDR1 KGHSH and CDR2 LQKENI come from the germline V gene. CDR3 residues: CASSPMTNNEQFF. The DNA of the CDR3 is TGTGCCAGCTCACCAATGACAAACAATGAGCAGTTCTTC.

V is TRBV28 and J is TRBJ2-7; the D gene is possibly TRBD2 (6 bases). V was cut by 7 bases and J by 6 bases, with 16 bases left in between. The germline V gene has CDR1 MDHEN and CDR2 SYDVKM. CDR3 size: 13 residues. CDR3 bases: TGTGCCAGCAATCGGGAGTTCGGTGGCGAGCAGTACTTC. Its translation is CASNREFGGEQYF.